This T cell receptor (beta chain) came from a study of blood T cell repertoires in COVID-19. Study details: Collection of acute and convalescent COVID-19 samples took place in the United States, Italy and Spain. From T cells, B-cell-depleted T cells, or PBMCs came the material, which was cDNA or gDNA.

The CDR3 length is 16 residues. V lost 5 bases, J lost 0 bases, and 17 bases lay in between. CDR1 is SGHVS, CDR2 FQNEAQ, per germline. TCRdb's table, derived via immunoSEQ multiplex PCR, lists solely in-frame clones and lacks some. Altogether some 52,000 clones are present, around 84% being singletons, with the ten largest covering 28%. The TCR was taken from a human donor in a cohort sampled during active COVID-19. The sequencing input was peripheral blood. This chain connects TRBV7-8 to TRBJ2-7; tentatively, D is TRBD1 (6 bases). CDR3 amino acids: CASSMNRDISSYEQYF. The DNA of the CDR3 is TGTGCCAGCAGCATGAACCGGGACATATCCTCCTACGAGCAGTACTTC.